This T cell receptor beta chain was obtained from a study of Ad26.COV2.S vaccination and SARS-CoV-2 variants. Clones were sequenced by immunoSEQ multiplex PCR, and TCRdb holds only the in-frame ones, with some missing. This sample has a few hundred thousand clones, with around nine tenths found just once. General study findings and limits: The TCR-based breadth and depth measures might underestimate overall T cell responses. Spike-specific TCR breadth ran higher among vaccine recipients than placebo recipients. After vaccination, reports described spike-specific CD8+ and CD4+ T cell responses as showing substantial breadth.

This clone has a single count. Its antigen is undetermined. The V end lost 5 bases, the J end lost 3 bases, and 11 bases lay between the germline ends. The CDR3 runs 14 residues. CDR1 is SNHLY and CDR2 is FYNNEI in the germline V gene. As for treatment: about 20 received Ad26.COV2.S at low or high dose, single or two shots; several received placebo; per-sample allocation not given. Specimens were obtained on day 63 following the first vaccine or placebo injection. SARS-CoV-2 spike from the Wuhan strain was encoded by the vaccine, an Ad26 vector. V gene TRBV2 combines with J gene TRBJ1-3; D is unclear. The sequence derives from a person aged 18-60 years who received the Ad26.COV2.S COVID-19 vaccine or a placebo. The sequencing used peripheral blood, collected in a trial of Ad26.COV2.S vaccine versus placebo. CDR3 DNA: TGTGCCAGCAGTAAAGGGAGGGTTGGAAACACCATATATTTT. Amino acids: CASSKGRVGNTIYF.